Below are 25 T cell receptor beta chains sequenced from a single sample in a study of human T cells and chemical hapten exposure. Using its own MiXCR run on the RACE reads, TCRdb lists one record per CDR3 protein. Of about 200,000 distinct CDR3 sequences in the sample, around 23% are singletons; the top ten hold 2% to 2.5%. The time point denotes: patch test 3, about 24 weeks after DPC sensitization. Treatment here: therapeutic diphenylcyclopropenone sensitization with weekly scalp DPC. The sample in question was whole blood, obtained in connection with sensitization to the hapten diphenylcyclopropenone (DPC). The receptors derive from a woman in her forties with alopecia areata. Some clones in this sample may be carry-over from other donors' samples.

This clonotype was seen only a few times. The genes are TRBV6-2 or TRBV6-3 and TRBJ2-7; the D call may be TRBD1 or TRBD2 (5 bases each). CDR3 size: 15 residues. V was clipped by 6 bases and J by 3 bases, with 18 bases between them. CDR1 and CDR2 (germline): MNHEY, SVGEGT. The CDR3, as DNA: TGTGCCAGCAGGACCTCGACTGGGGGAATCTACGAGCAGTACTTC. Amino acid sequence: CASRTSTGGIYEQYF.

The chain employs TRBV20-1 and TRBJ2-3; perhaps TRBD1 as D (5 bases). The germline gives CDR1 DFQATT, CDR2 SNEGSKA (reference sequence). CDR3 length: 16 residues. V shed 1 base and J shed 0 bases, with 14 bases lying between them. The CDR3 nucleotides are TGCAGTGCTAGAGTCCTGGGGCAGATAAGCACAGATACGCAGTATTTT. Protein sequence: CSARVLGQISTDTQYF.

Ten or more counts support this clonotype. The CDR3 nucleotides read TGCAGCATGGGCGCCCAAGAGACCCAGTACTTC. Its protein is CSMGAQETQYF. The chain combines TRBV20-1 with TRBJ2-5; D is undetermined. Per the germline V gene, CDR1 is DFQATT and CDR2 is SNEGSKA (reference sequence). The CDR3 is 11 residues long.

Ten or more counts support this clonotype. This chain connects TRBV18 to TRBJ2-1; D might be TRBD1 (5 bases). Germline V gene lookup returns CDR1 KGHSH and CDR2 LQKENI. V gave up 0 bases and J gave up 0 bases, with 12 bases separating them. CDR3 length equals 17 residues. CDR3 sequence: CASSPPGLAFSYNEQFF. The CDR3 DNA reads TGTGCCAGCTCACCACCGGGGCTTGCGTTCTCCTACAATGAGCAGTTCTTC.

A word on this clonotype: An end of the junction does not agree with germline; a read error may underlie this. The chain combines TRBV7-2 with TRBJ2-3; 10 positions agree with TRBD1. The CDR3 runs to 16 residues. CDR1 and CDR2 from the germline V gene are SGHTA and FQGNSA. The CDR3, as DNA: TGTGTCAGCACCCCGCGGGACAGGGGATCCTTAGATACGCAGTATTTT. It codes for CVSTPRDRGSLDTQYF. Using reference TRBV7-2 and TRBJ2-3 for the parts outside the CDR3, the full variable domain is GAGVSQSPSNKVTEKGKDVELRCDPISGHTALYWYRQSLGQGLEFLIYFQGNSAPDKSGLPSDRFSAERTGGSVSTLTIQRTQQEDSAVYLCVSTPRDRGSLDTQYFGPGTRLTVL.

This chain uses TRBV7-2 with TRBJ1-2; a weak D match, TRBD1 (5 bases). Germline CDR1 SGHTA, CDR2 FQGNSA. This CDR3 has 14 residues. Trimming left V 5 bases short and J 2 bases short, with 12 bases between. DNA for the CDR3: TGTGCCAGCAGCCGTTCACAGGAAAACTATGGCTACACCTTC. This codes for CASSRSQENYGYTF. Full variable domain (outside the CDR3, taken from reference TRBV7-2 and TRBJ1-2): GAGVSQSPSNKVTEKGKDVELRCDPISGHTALYWYRQSLGQGLEFLIYFQGNSAPDKSGLPSDRFSAERTGGSVSTLTIQRTQQEDSAVYLCASSRSQENYGYTFGSGTRLTVV.

The V call is TRBV20-1, the J call TRBJ2-5, with D possibly matching TRBD2 (7 bases). The CDR3 runs to 13 residues. Trimming stripped 5 bases from V and 4 bases from J, with 14 bases between. Looked up from germline, CDR1 is DFQATT and CDR2 is SNEGSKA (reference sequence). The CDR3, as DNA: TGCAGTGCTCGGAGGGGGGGAGCAGAGACCCAGTACTTC. Translated, it gives CSARRGGAETQYF.

This clonotype was seen a few times. The chain has TRBV15 and TRBJ2-1; D not certain. V lost 3 bases, J lost 5 bases, and 8 bases lay in between. CDR1 is LNHNV and CDR2 is YYDKDF in the germline V gene (reference sequence). The CDR3 totals 13 residues. CDR3 DNA: TGTGCCACCAGCAGCTACGTAAACAATGAGCAGTTCTTC. It is translated as CATSSYVNNEQFF.

This clonotype was counted a few times. The genes are TRBV6-2 or TRBV6-3 and TRBJ1-2; D remains unclear. V lost 6 bases to trimming and J lost 0 bases, with 5 bases between them. Germline lookup yields CDR1 MNHEY and CDR2 SVGEGT. The CDR3 contains 12 residues. The CDR3 region has the DNA TGTGCCAGCAGCCCGGCTAACTATGGCTACACCTTC. It is translated as CASSPANYGYTF.

V is TRBV6-2 or TRBV6-3 and J is TRBJ2-3, with D uncertain. The CDR3 loop spans 12 amino acids. Trimming pared 4 bases from V and 7 bases from J, leaving 9 bases between. The germline CDR1 and CDR2 sequences are MNHEY and SVGEGT. The CDR3 nucleotides read TGTGCCAGCAGTTTTGTGGTGAATACGCAGTATTTT. This gives the protein CASSFVVNTQYF.

The chain carries TRBV20-1 and TRBJ1-2; tentative D call: TRBD1 (5 bases). The CDR3 spans 14 residues. Trimming took 6 bases from V and 7 from J, leaving 21 bases between them. Germline assignment: CDR1 DFQATT and CDR2 SNEGSKA (reference sequence). The CDR3 region has the DNA TGCAGTGCCGGTTATGGTGGAGGGGAGAGTGGCTACACCTTC. Residues: CSAGYGGGESGYTF.

This clonotype showed up just a few times. This chain links TRBV4-1 with TRBJ1-5; D perhaps matches TRBD1 (5 bases). This CDR3 contains 16 residues. Germline loops: CDR1 MGHRA, CDR2 YSYEKL. Trimming left V 0 bases short and J 3 bases short, with 12 bases between. CDR3 in amino acids: CASSQDLTGLNQPQHF. The CDR3 DNA sequence: TGCGCCAGCAGCCAAGATTTAACAGGCCTCAATCAGCCCCAGCATTTT.

On this clonotype: This could be a read error, since a much larger clone is one nucleotide away. V and J are TRBV6-5 and TRBJ1-5; 12 nucleotides align to TRBD1. This CDR3 is 15 amino acids long. Germline CDR1 is MNHEY and CDR2 is SVGAGI. CDR3 sequence (DNA): TGTGCCAGCAGACTTGGGACAGGGGGCCATCAGCCCCGGCATTTT. Residues: CASRLGTGGHQPRHF.

This chain links TRBV6-5 with TRBJ2-3, with D possibly being TRBD1 (5 bases). The germline V gene encodes CDR1 MNHEY and CDR2 SVGAGI. V dropped 5 bases and J dropped 4 bases, with 16 bases sitting between them. This CDR3 is 15 amino acids long. This CDR3 reads CASSIVGVTSDTQYF. The CDR3 region has the DNA TGTGCCAGCAGTATCGTAGGGGTCACCTCAGATACGCAGTATTTT.

CDR3 coding DNA: TGCAGTGCTAGTTTAGGAGATAGGGCCTCCTACGAGCAGTACTTC. This translates into CSASLGDRASYEQYF. The chain recombines TRBV20-1 with TRBJ2-7; no firm D call. From germline, CDR1 is DFQATT and CDR2 SNEGSKA (reference sequence). This CDR3 comprises 15 residues. V shed 3 bases and J shed 0 bases, with 15 bases lying between them.

A few counts support this clonotype. V is TRBV11-2 and J is TRBJ1-4; D perhaps matches TRBD1 (6 bases). The CDR3 contains 16 residues. V lost 4 bases and J 2 bases, leaving 14 bases between the germline ends. Per germline, CDR1 SGHAT and CDR2 FQNNGV. CDR3 sequence: CASSSLRGRTNEKLFF. CDR3 bases: TGTGCCAGCAGCTCCCTCAGGGGTAGGACTAATGAAAAACTGTTTTTT. Filled out from reference TRBV11-2 and TRBJ1-4, the complete variable domain reads EAGVAQSPRYKIIEKRQSVAFWCNPISGHATLYWYQQILGQGPKLLIQFQNNGVVDDSQLPKDRFSAERLKGVDSTLKIQPAKLEDSAVYLCASSSLRGRTNEKLFFGSGTQLSVL.

This rearrangement joins TRBV6-1 to TRBJ2-2; 9 positions match TRBD2. Germline trimming cut 4 bases from V and 8 bases from J; bases unmatched to any gene: 8. The germline V gene has CDR1 MNHNS and CDR2 SASEGT. There are 15 residues in the CDR3. The CDR3 nucleotides read TGTGCCAGCAGTGCGGTAGCGGGAGATCGGGGGGAGCTGTTTTTT. Protein: CASSAVAGDRGELFF.

This chain uses TRBV4-3 with TRBJ2-7; unclear D gene. Between the trimmed V and J ends, which lost 1 base and 0 bases, there was a span of 7 bases. Germline values: CDR1 LGHNA, CDR2 YSLEER. The CDR3 has 14 residues. The CDR3 region has the DNA TGCGCCAGCAGCCAAGGCTCTAGCTCCTACGAGCAGTACTTC. It codes for CASSQGSSSYEQYF.

The rearrangement joins TRBV6-2 or TRBV6-3 to TRBJ1-5; no reliable D call. Germline CDR1 MNHEY, CDR2 SVGEGT. Trimming cost V 2 bases and J 4 bases, with 12 bases left between them. The CDR3 has 15 residues. The CDR3 is CASSYVQVGNQPQHF. The CDR3, as DNA: TGTGCCAGCAGTTACGTGCAAGTGGGTAATCAGCCCCAGCATTTT.

The rearrangement joins TRBV20-1 to TRBJ1-5, with D uncertain. The CDR3 loop spans 13 amino acids. Germline V gene lookup returns CDR1 DFQATT and CDR2 SNEGSKA (reference sequence). Trimming shortened V by 6 bases and J by 7 bases, and 16 bases separated the two germline ends. The CDR3 protein is CSALAPPSQPQHF. DNA for the CDR3: TGCAGTGCGCTCGCCCCTCCGTCCCAGCCCCAGCATTTT.

This clonotype was counted a few times. V is TRBV29-1 and J is TRBJ1-2; 8 bases match TRBD1. The J segment lost 7 bases and the V segment lost 5 bases, leaving 12 bases of the junction unmatched. This CDR3 is built from 14 residues. Germline CDR1 reads SQVTM; CDR2 reads ANQGSEA. The CDR3 sequence: CSVPRGGQGGGYTF. CDR3 DNA sequence: TGCAGCGTTCCTAGAGGCGGACAGGGAGGTGGCTACACCTTC. Supplemented by reference TRBV29-1 and TRBJ1-2, the full variable domain reads SAVISQKPSRDICQRGTSLTIQCQVDSQVTMMFWYRQQPGQSLTLIATANQGSEATYESGFVIDKFPISRPNLTFSTLTVSNMSPEDSSIYLCSVPRGGQGGGYTFGSGTRLTVV.

This CDR3 reads CASSETGTDTQYF. The CDR3 nucleotides read TGCGCCAGCAGCGAAACTGGCACAGATACGCAGTATTTT. The chain has TRBV4-1 and TRBJ2-3; D call uncertain. This CDR3 is 13 amino acids long. V lost 5 bases and J lost 1, with 7 bases in between. Germline lookup yields CDR1 MGHRA and CDR2 YSYEKL.

The rearrangement uses TRBV7-8 and TRBJ2-7, with D possibly being TRBD1 or TRBD2 (5 bases each). From germline, CDR1 is SGHVS and CDR2 FQNEAQ. The CDR3 extends over 14 amino acids. Trimming cost V 5 bases and J 3 bases, with 14 bases left between them. CDR3 bases: TGTGCCAGCAGCATAGACCGGGACGGCTACGAGCAGTACTTC. This gives the protein CASSIDRDGYEQYF.

This clonotype was counted between two and nine times. This chain links TRBV12-3 or TRBV12-4 with TRBJ1-3; unclear D gene. CDR3 length: 14 residues. V lost 6 bases, J lost 0 bases, and 9 bases lay in between. The CDR3: CASSQQRSGNTIYF. Here the CDR3 DNA reads TGTGCCAGCAGCCAACAACGCTCTGGAAACACCATATATTTT.

The genes are TRBV6-6 and TRBJ1-1; no firm D call. V was pared by 6 bases and J by 3 bases, with 14 bases between. The CDR3 totals 14 residues. Germline V gene data show CDR1 as MNHNY and CDR2 as SVGAGI (reference sequence). CDR3 region: CASRHREGHTEAFF. CDR3 nucleotide sequence: TGTGCCAGCAGGCACCGAGAGGGCCACACTGAAGCTTTCTTT.